This TCR beta chain came from a study of graft-versus-host responses after intestinal transplantation. Study in general: The transplants performed in recipients were multivisceral, liver-intestinal, or isolated intestinal. Recipients were all induced with anti-thymocyte globulin, then given tacrolimus and steroids for roughly three years.

As concerns this clone: What it binds is not known.

Losses at the gene ends were 4 bases for V and 3 bases for J; bases not matched to a gene: 4. CDR3 length equals 14 residues. Germline loops: CDR1 MNHNY, CDR2 SVGAGI (reference sequence). TCRdb keeps only in-frame clones here, not all; method: immunoSEQ multiplex PCR. The sample lists tens of thousands of clones, just over 90% occurring once. Study-wide findings and caveats: GvH clonotypes were identified within recipient marrow, with a subset emerging first in ileum or blood. Allografts carried high graft-versus-host to host-versus-graft clonal ratios in patients having graft-donor T cell macrochimerism.

The J gene is TRBJ2-5, the V gene TRBV6-6, with TRBD2 identical over 8 bases. The input for sequencing was unstimulated CD8+ T cells sorted from spleen or lymph node cells, taken before intestinal transplant. The receptor was derived from a human donor who received an intestinal transplant. CDR3 nucleotide sequence: TGTGCCAGCAGTTCCCTTAGCGGGGAAGAGACCCAGTACTTC. Amino acid sequence: CASSSLSGEETQYF.